The sequence of this T cell receptor beta chain was determined in a study of T cells in Graves' hyperthyroidism and ophthalmopathy. Study at large: Upon initial diagnosis and before any treatment, peripheral blood was collected. The study, taken as a whole, reports: Blood also contained most expanded thyroid clonotypes above 0.001.

This clonotype was counted at least ten times. Its antigen remains unknown. This CDR3 has 15 amino acids. V lost 2 bases, J lost 7 bases, and 5 bases stayed unmatched. Germline V gene sequence: CDR1 GTSNPN, CDR2 SVGIG (reference sequence). Amplified regions were TCR beta CDR3 sequences from RNA transcripts. Using the HTBI primer set, a first-round RT-PCR was run on the TCR CDR3. Using its own MiXCR run on the multiplex PCR reads, TCRdb lists one record per CDR3 protein. This repertoire shows around 540,000 distinct CDR3 sequences, about 16% found once; its top ten account for approximately 32%. The clonotype was recovered from a woman aged 25 to 39 with Graves' ophthalmopathy. The sample comprised blood. V is TRBV30 and J is TRBJ2-1; 13 bases fit TRBD2. In DNA form, the CDR3 reads TGTGCCTGGAGTTGGTTACTAGCGGGAGGGAATGAGCAGTTCTTC. The encoded protein is CAWSWLLAGGNEQFF.